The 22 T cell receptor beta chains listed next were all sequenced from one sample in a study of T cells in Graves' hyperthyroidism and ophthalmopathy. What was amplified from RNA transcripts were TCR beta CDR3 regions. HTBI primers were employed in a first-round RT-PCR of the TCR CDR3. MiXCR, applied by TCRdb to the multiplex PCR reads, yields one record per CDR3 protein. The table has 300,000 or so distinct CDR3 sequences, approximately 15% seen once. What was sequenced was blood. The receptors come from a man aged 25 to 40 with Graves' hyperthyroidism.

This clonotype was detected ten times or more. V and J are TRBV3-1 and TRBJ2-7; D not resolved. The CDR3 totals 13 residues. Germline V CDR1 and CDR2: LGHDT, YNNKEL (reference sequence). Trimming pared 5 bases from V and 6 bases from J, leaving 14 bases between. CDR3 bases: TGTGCCAGCAGCGGGGTAGCTTTTGGCGAGCAGTACTTC. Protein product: CASSGVAFGEQYF.

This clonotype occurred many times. The CDR3 sequence is CASSPLRGSYGYTF. CDR3 in DNA: TGTGCCAGCAGCCCCCTCCGAGGGAGCTATGGCTACACCTTC. The chain is built from TRBV7-9 and TRBJ1-2; no clear D. The CDR3 extends over 14 amino acids. V was cut by 5 bases and J by 4 bases, with 14 bases left in between. The germline gives CDR1 SEHNR, CDR2 FQNEAQ (reference sequence).

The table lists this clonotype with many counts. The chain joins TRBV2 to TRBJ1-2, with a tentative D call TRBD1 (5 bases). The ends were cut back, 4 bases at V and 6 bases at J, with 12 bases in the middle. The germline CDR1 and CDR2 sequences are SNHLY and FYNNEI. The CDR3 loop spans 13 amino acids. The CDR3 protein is CASSVNSGDGYTF. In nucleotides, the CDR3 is TGTGCCAGCAGTGTCAATTCGGGGGATGGCTACACCTTC.

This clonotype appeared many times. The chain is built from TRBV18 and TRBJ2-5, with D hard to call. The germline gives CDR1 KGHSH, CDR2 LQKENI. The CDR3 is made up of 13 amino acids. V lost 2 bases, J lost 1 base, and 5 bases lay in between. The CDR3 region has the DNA TGTGCCAGCTCACCAGGGTTCCAAGAGACCCAGTACTTC. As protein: CASSPGFQETQYF.

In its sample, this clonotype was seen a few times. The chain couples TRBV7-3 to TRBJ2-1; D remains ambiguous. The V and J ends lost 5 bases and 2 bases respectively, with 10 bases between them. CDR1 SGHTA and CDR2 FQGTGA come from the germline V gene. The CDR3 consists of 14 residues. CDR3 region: CASSAKYTYNEQFF. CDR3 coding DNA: TGTGCCAGCAGCGCCAAGTACACCTACAATGAGCAGTTCTTC.

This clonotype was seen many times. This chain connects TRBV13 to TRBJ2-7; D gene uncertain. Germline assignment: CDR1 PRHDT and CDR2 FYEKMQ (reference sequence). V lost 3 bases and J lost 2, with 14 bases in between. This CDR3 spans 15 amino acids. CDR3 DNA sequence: TGTGCCAGCAGCTTCACCCGGGCCCCTGCCTACGAGCAGTACTTC. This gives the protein CASSFTRAPAYEQYF.

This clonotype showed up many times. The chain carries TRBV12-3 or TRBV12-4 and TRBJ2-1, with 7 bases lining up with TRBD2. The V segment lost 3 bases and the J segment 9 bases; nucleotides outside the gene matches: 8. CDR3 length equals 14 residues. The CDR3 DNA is TGTGCCAGCAGTTTTAGGTCTAGCGGAGCTGAGCAGTTCTTC. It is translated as CASSFRSSGAEQFF.

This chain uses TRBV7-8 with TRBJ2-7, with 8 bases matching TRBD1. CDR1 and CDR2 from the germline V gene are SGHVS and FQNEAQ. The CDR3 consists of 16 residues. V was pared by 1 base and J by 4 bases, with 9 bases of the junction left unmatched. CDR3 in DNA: TGTGCCAGCAGCTTAGTTCTCGGCAGGGGGCAGTACGAGCAGTACTTC. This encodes CASSLVLGRGQYEQYF.

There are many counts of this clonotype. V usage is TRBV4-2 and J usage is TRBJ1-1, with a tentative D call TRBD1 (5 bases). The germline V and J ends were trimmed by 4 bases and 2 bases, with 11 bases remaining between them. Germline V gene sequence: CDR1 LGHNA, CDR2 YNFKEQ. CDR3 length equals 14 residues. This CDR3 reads CASSLGRGNTEAFF. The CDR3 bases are TGTGCCAGCAGCCTGGGGCGGGGTAACACTGAAGCTTTCTTT.

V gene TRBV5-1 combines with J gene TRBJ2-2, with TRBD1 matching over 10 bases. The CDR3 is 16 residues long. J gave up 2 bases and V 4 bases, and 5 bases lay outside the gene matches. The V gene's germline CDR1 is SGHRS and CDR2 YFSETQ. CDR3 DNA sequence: TGCGCCAGCAGCGCGGACAGGGGGTACAACACCGGGGAGCTGTTTTTT. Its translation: CASSADRGYNTGELFF.

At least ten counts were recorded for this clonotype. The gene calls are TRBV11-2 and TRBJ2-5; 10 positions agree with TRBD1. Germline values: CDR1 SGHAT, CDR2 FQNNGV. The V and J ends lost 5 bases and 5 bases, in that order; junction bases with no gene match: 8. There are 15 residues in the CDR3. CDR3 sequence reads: CASSRDRGMGETQYF. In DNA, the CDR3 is TGTGCCAGCAGCCGGGACAGGGGTATGGGGGAGACCCAGTACTTC.

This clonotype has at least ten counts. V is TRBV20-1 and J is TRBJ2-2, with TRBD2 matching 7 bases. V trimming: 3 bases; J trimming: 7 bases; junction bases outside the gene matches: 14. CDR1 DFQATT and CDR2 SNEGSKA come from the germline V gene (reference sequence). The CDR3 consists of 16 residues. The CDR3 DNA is TGCAGTGCTAGGGATTTAAGGGCGGGAGCAGACGGGGAGCTGTTTTTT. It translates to CSARDLRAGADGELFF.

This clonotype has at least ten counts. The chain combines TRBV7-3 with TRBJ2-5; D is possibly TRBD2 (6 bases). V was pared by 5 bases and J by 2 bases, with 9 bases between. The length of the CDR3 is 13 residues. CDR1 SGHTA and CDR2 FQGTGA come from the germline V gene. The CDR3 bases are TGTGCCAGCAGCAGAGGGACTCAAGAGACCCAGTACTTC. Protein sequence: CASSRGTQETQYF.

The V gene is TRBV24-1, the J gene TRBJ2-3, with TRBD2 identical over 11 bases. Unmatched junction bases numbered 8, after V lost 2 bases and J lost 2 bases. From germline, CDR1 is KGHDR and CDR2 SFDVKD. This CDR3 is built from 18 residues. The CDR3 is CATSDSRGTSGITDTQYF. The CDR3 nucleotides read TGTGCCACCAGTGATTCCCGCGGGACTAGCGGAATCACAGATACGCAGTATTTT.

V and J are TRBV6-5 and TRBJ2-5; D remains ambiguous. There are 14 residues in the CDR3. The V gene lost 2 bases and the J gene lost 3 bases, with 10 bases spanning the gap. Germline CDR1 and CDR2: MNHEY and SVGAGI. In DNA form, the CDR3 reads TGTGCCAGCAGTTACACGGGCGTCAAAGAGACCCAGTACTTC. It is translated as CASSYTGVKETQYF.

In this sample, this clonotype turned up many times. The CDR3 loop is CASSDSTYGVTEAFF. In nucleotides, the CDR3 is TGTGCCAGCAGTGACAGTACCTATGGGGTCACTGAAGCTTTCTTT. The chain has TRBV2 and TRBJ1-1; D call uncertain. The V gene's germline CDR1 is SNHLY and CDR2 FYNNEI. Trimming pared 3 bases from V and 4 bases from J, leaving 15 bases between. This CDR3 is 15 amino acids long.

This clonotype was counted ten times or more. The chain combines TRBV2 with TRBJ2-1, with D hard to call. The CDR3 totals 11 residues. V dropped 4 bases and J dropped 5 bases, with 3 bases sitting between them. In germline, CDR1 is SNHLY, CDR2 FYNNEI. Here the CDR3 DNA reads TGTGCCAGCAGTGTCCACAATGAGCAGTTCTTC. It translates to CASSVHNEQFF.

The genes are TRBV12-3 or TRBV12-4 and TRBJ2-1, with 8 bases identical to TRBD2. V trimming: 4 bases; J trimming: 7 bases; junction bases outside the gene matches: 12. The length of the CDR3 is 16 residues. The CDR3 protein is CASSSLGERELNEQFF. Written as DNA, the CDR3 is TGTGCCAGCAGTTCCCTTGGGGAGCGGGAGTTAAATGAGCAGTTCTTC.

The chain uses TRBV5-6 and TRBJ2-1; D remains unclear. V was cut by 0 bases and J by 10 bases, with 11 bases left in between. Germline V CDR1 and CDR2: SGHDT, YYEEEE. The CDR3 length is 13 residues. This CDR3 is CASSLEAVGEQFF. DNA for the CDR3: TGTGCCAGCAGCTTGGAGGCAGTCGGCGAGCAGTTCTTC.

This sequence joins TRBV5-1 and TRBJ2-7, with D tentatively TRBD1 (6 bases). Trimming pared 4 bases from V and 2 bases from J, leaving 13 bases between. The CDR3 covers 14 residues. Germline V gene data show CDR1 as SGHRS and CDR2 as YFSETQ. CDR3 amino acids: CASSPRGATYEQYF. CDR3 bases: TGCGCCAGCAGCCCCAGGGGCGCGACCTACGAGCAGTACTTC.

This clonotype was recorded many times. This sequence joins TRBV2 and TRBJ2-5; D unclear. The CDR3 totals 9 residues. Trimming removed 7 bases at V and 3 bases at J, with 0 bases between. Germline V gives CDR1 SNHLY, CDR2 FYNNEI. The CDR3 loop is CASKETQYF. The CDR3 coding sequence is TGTGCCAGCAAAGAGACCCAGTACTTC.

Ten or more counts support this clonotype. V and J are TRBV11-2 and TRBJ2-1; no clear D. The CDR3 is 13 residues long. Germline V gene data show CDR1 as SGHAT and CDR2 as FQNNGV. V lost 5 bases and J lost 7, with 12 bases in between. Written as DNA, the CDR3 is TGTGCCAGCAGCCCGCCCCTTCGGAATGAGCAGTTCTTC. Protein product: CASSPPLRNEQFF.